The next 23 T cell receptor beta chains were all read from a single sample in a study of T cells in Graves' hyperthyroidism and ophthalmopathy. RNA transcripts were the template for amplifying TCR beta CDR3 regions. First-round RT-PCR of the TCR CDR3 relied on the HTBI primer set. One entry per CDR3 protein, called by TCRdb with MiXCR from the multiplex PCR reads. Altogether about 500,000 distinct CDR3 sequences are present, over 15% being singletons, with the ten largest covering 15% to 20%. Sample: blood. Receptors were obtained from a woman under 30 with Graves' hyperthyroidism.

This clonotype was counted ten times or more. V and J are TRBV7-9 and TRBJ2-1; D not resolved. Trimming took off 2 bases at V and 3 bases at J, with 8 bases between the two ends. CDR3 length: 14 residues. CDR1 is SEHNR and CDR2 is FQNEAQ in the germline V gene (reference sequence). The CDR3 DNA follows: TGTGCCAGCAGCTTAAGAGACGGCTACAATGAGCAGTTCTTC. This translates into CASSLRDGYNEQFF.

The rearrangement uses TRBV5-1 and TRBJ2-7; 10 bases fit TRBD2. Per germline, CDR1 SGHRS and CDR2 YFSETQ. This CDR3 is 15 amino acids long. V trimming: 2 bases; J trimming: 2 bases; junction bases outside the gene matches: 4. CDR3 sequence (DNA): TGCGCCAGCAGCTTTCGGACTAGCGGAGCCTACGAGCAGTACTTC. This encodes CASSFRTSGAYEQYF.

There are many counts of this clonotype. The rearrangement joins TRBV20-1 to TRBJ2-7, with D unresolved. The CDR3 length is 13 residues. CDR1 is DFQATT and CDR2 is SNEGSKA in the germline V gene (reference sequence). The V end lost 5 bases, the J end lost 3 bases, and 14 bases lay between the germline ends. DNA of the CDR3: TGCAGTGCTCTTAGGCGATTCCACTACGAGCAGTACTTC. It encodes CSALRRFHYEQYF.

This clonotype was seen at least ten times. The J gene is TRBJ1-4, the V gene TRBV28; TRBD1 matches at 7 bases. V shed 6 bases and J 4 bases; nucleotides not matched to a gene: 8. Germline lookup yields CDR1 MDHEN and CDR2 SYDVKM. The CDR3 consists of 15 residues. CDR3 loop: CASRTRTGYNEKLFF. The DNA of the CDR3 is TGTGCCAGCAGAACCCGGACAGGATATAATGAAAAACTGTTTTTT.

This clonotype occurred a few times. The chain employs TRBV24-1 and TRBJ2-3, with 12 bases identical to TRBD2. V lost 5 bases to trimming and J lost 0 bases; unmatched junction nucleotides: 11. CDR1 is KGHDR, CDR2 SFDVKD, per germline. This CDR3 contains 19 residues. CDR3 in DNA: TGTGCCACCAGTGGGATTGACCGACTAGCGGGGGCCAGCACAGATACGCAGTATTTT. It translates to CATSGIDRLAGASTDTQYF.

This clonotype has a count of ten or more. The rearrangement links TRBV2 to TRBJ2-1; D is uncertain. The CDR3 is 16 amino acids. Trimming took off 4 bases at V and 1 base at J, with 14 bases between the two ends. Germline CDR1 reads SNHLY; CDR2 reads FYNNEI. The CDR3, as DNA: TGTGCCAGCAGTGGAGGTAGGGCGGTTTCCTACAATGAGCAGTTCTTC. Its translation: CASSGGRAVSYNEQFF.

The chain recombines TRBV6-1 with TRBJ2-1; 10 bases fit TRBD2. J lost 9 bases, V lost 1 base, and 6 bases had no gene match. The CDR3 runs 15 residues. Germline CDR1 is MNHNS and CDR2 is SASEGT. CDR3 in DNA: TGTGCCAGCAGTGAAGACCCAGCGGGGGGGGGTGAGCAGTTCTTC. Protein sequence: CASSEDPAGGGEQFF.

V gene TRBV4-2 combines with J gene TRBJ2-2; D remains ambiguous. Germline CDR1 reads LGHNA; CDR2 reads YNFKEQ. CDR3 length: 16 amino acids. V was cut by 0 bases and J by 7 bases, with 15 bases left in between. The CDR3 nucleotides read TGTGCCAGCAGCCAAGAAGAGACAATCCAAGTCGGGGAGCTGTTTTTT. Its protein is CASSQEETIQVGELFF.

This clonotype was observed at least ten times. This rearrangement joins TRBV12-3 or TRBV12-4 to TRBJ2-3; TRBD2 matches 10 bases. CDR3 size: 14 residues. The V segment lost 7 bases and the J segment 3 bases; nucleotides outside the gene matches: 4. The CDR3 nucleotides read TGTGCCAGCACTTGGACTAGCGGAACAGATACGCAGTATTTT. Translated: CASTWTSGTDTQYF.

V is TRBV5-6 and J is TRBJ2-7; 10 positions match TRBD2. V shed 1 base and J 5 bases; nucleotides not matched to a gene: 6. The CDR3 extends over 15 amino acids. CDR1 SGHDT and CDR2 YYEEEE come from the germline V gene. CDR3 residues: CASSLTSGITHEQYF. The CDR3 DNA reads TGTGCCAGCAGCTTGACTAGCGGGATCACCCACGAGCAGTACTTC.

This clonotype was observed once. The chain has TRBV28 and TRBJ1-5; tentative D call: TRBD1 (5 bases). V shed 6 bases and J shed 6 bases, with 21 bases lying between them. Per the germline V gene, CDR1 is MDHEN and CDR2 is SYDVKM. The CDR3 has 16 amino acids. In DNA, the CDR3 is TGTGCCAGCAGGCGGGGAAGTCTTCAGGGCAGTCAGCCCCAGCATTTT. This translates into CASRRGSLQGSQPQHF.

This clonotype was counted a few times. This chain links TRBV18 with TRBJ2-7; D may match TRBD1 or TRBD2 (5 bases each). Germline CDR1 is KGHSH and CDR2 is LQKENI. V was cut by 3 bases and J by 2 bases, with 14 bases left in between. The CDR3 has 15 amino acids. CDR3 in amino acids: CASSPLGDVPYEQYF. The CDR3 DNA reads as TGTGCCAGCTCACCCCTCGGGGACGTGCCCTACGAGCAGTACTTC.

This clonotype was seen ten or more times. The J gene is TRBJ2-5, the V gene TRBV7-8, with a weak D call TRBD2 (6 bases). Between the trimmed V and J ends, which lost 7 bases and 3 bases, there was a span of 12 bases. CDR1 is SGHVS and CDR2 is FQNEAQ in the germline V gene. This CDR3 has 13 residues. In DNA form, the CDR3 reads TGTGCCAGCACCCGGGAGCGTAAAGAGACCCAGTACTTC. Amino acid sequence: CASTRERKETQYF.

The chain has TRBV19 and TRBJ2-3, with TRBD1 as a possible D gene (6 bases). The germline V gene has CDR1 LNHDA and CDR2 SQIVND (reference sequence). V was shortened by 5 bases and J by 3 bases, with 12 bases between the two germline ends. This CDR3 has 14 amino acids. The CDR3 sequence: CASSSTGKTDTQYF. CDR3 sequence (DNA): TGTGCCAGTAGTTCCACAGGGAAGACAGATACGCAGTATTTT.

This clonotype was found many times. This rearrangement joins TRBV5-1 to TRBJ1-1; 7 nucleotides line up with TRBD1. The trim removed 4 bases at V and 2 bases at J, leaving 8 bases unmatched. Germline CDR1 SGHRS, CDR2 YFSETQ. The CDR3 extends over 15 amino acids. The CDR3 DNA reads TGCGCCAGCAGCGCCCAGGGGGGTTTAAACACTGAAGCTTTCTTT. Amino acids: CASSAQGGLNTEAFF. Combining the CDR3 with reference TRBV5-1 and TRBJ1-1 gives the whole variable domain KAGVTQTPRYLIKTRGQQVTLSCSPISGHRSVSWYQQTPGQGLQFLFEYFSETQRNKGNFPGRFSGRQFSNSRSEMNVSTLELGDSALYLCASSAQGGLNTEAFFGQGTRLTVV.

This clonotype was found many times. The CDR3 loop reads CASSLFFGGAETQYF. DNA of the CDR3: TGTGCCAGCAGTTTATTCTTTGGCGGGGCAGAGACCCAGTACTTC. V and J are TRBV27 and TRBJ2-5, with D tentatively TRBD2 (6 bases). Looked up from germline, CDR1 is MNHEY and CDR2 is SMNVEV (reference sequence). The V end was cut by 1 base, the J end by 4 bases, with 13 bases between. The CDR3 loop spans 15 amino acids.

The V gene is TRBV20-1, the J gene TRBJ2-7; D possibly matches TRBD1 or TRBD2 (5 bases each). The germline V gene has CDR1 DFQATT and CDR2 SNEGSKA (reference sequence). Between the trimmed V and J ends, which lost 4 bases and 0 bases, there was a span of 16 bases. The CDR3 consists of 15 residues. The chain's CDR3 is CSATLTRGYSYEQYF. CDR3 coding DNA: TGCAGTGCTACCTTAACCCGGGGCTACTCCTACGAGCAGTACTTC.

There are a few counts of this clonotype. The V and J genes are TRBV7-2 and TRBJ2-3; D is possibly TRBD1 (6 bases). The CDR3 spans 19 residues. CDR1 is SGHTA and CDR2 is FQGNSA in the germline V gene. Trimming cost V 5 bases and J 1 base, with 25 bases left between them. CDR3: CASSPPQWTAAGGTDTQYF. The CDR3 DNA follows: TGTGCCAGCAGCCCACCTCAATGGACAGCGGCCGGAGGCACAGATACGCAGTATTTT.

The table lists this clonotype with many counts. The V gene is TRBV3-1, the J gene TRBJ1-1; D is unresolved. The CDR3 totals 12 residues. Germline V gene lookup returns CDR1 LGHDT and CDR2 YNNKEL (reference sequence). Trimming removed 1 base at V and 6 bases at J, with 6 bases between. The CDR3 bases are TGTGCCAGCAGCCAAGCGGCAGCTGAAGCTTTCTTT. Residues: CASSQAAAEAFF. Together with reference TRBV3-1 and TRBJ1-1, the CDR3 gives the full variable domain: DTAVSQTPKYLVTQMGNDKSIKCEQNLGHDTMYWYKQDSKKFLKIMFSYNNKELIINETVPNRFSPKSPDKAHLNLHINSLELGDSAVYFCASSQAAAEAFFGQGTRLTVV.

In its sample, this clonotype was seen many times. CDR3 in DNA: TGTGCCAGCAGCCCGACAACGAACACTGAAGCTTTCTTT. Translation: CASSPTTNTEAFF. This chain uses TRBV11-2 with TRBJ1-1, with D unclear. Trimming left V 5 bases short and J 1 base short, with 8 bases between. The CDR3 runs 13 residues. Germline CDR1 SGHAT, CDR2 FQNNGV.

Only a few counts were recorded for this clonotype. The V gene is TRBV7-8, the J gene TRBJ1-4; 7 nucleotides agree with TRBD1. The V and J ends lost 1 base and 5 bases, in that order; junction bases with no gene match: 4. This CDR3 contains 15 residues. Germline V gene lookup returns CDR1 SGHVS and CDR2 FQNEAQ. CDR3 loop: CASSLVGTENEKLFF. As DNA, the CDR3 is TGTGCCAGCAGCTTAGTCGGGACAGAGAATGAAAAACTGTTTTTT.

This clonotype has at least ten counts. The rearrangement links TRBV10-3 to TRBJ1-5; D is possibly TRBD1 (5 bases). The V gene's germline CDR1 is ENHRY and CDR2 SYGVKD. The CDR3 length is 15 residues. Trimming left V 6 bases short and J 4 bases short, with 16 bases between. The CDR3 protein is CAISEVGGSNQPQHF. Here the CDR3 DNA reads TGTGCCATCAGCGAAGTTGGGGGGTCGAATCAGCCCCAGCATTTT.

The chain couples TRBV18 to TRBJ1-5; 10 nucleotides agree with TRBD1. The length of the CDR3 is 15 residues. V lost 4 bases, J lost 9 bases, and 9 bases stayed unmatched. Germline-derived CDR1 and CDR2 are KGHSH and LQKENI. CDR3 sequence: CASSLTGTGDRPQHF. DNA of the CDR3: TGTGCCAGCTCACTAACCGGGACAGGGGACCGGCCCCAGCATTTT. Drawing the rest from reference TRBV18 and TRBJ1-5, the complete variable domain is NAGVMQNPRHLVRRRGQEARLRCSPMKGHSHVYWYRQLPEEGLKFMVYLQKENIIDESGMPKERFSAEFPKEGPSILRIQQVVRGDSAAYFCASSLTGTGDRPQHFGDGTRLSIL.